One and the same sample provided the 26 T cell receptor beta chains below, sequenced in a study of blood T cell repertoires in COVID-19. Profiling relied on immunoSEQ multiplex PCR, and the TCRdb table lists in-frame clones only, not all of them. The table includes some 62,000 clones, around 76% detected once. The specimen was peripheral blood. The receptors were sampled from a human donor in a cohort sampled during active COVID-19.

This sequence joins TRBV28 and TRBJ1-3, with D possibly being TRBD1 (5 bases). CDR1 is MDHEN and CDR2 is SYDVKM in the germline V gene. Trimming left V 6 bases short and J 0 bases short, with 12 bases between. The length of the CDR3 is 15 residues. The CDR3 nucleotides read TGTGCCAGCAGATCCCAGGGTTACTCTGGAAACACCATATATTTT. As protein: CASRSQGYSGNTIYF.

In this sample, this clone turned up a few times. Different DNA sequences within this sample yield the same CDR3. The V gene is TRBV6-6, the J gene TRBJ2-7; 11 bases map to TRBD2. Trimming took 7 bases from V and 4 from J; bases not matched to a gene: 9. CDR3 length equals 15 residues. Germline V CDR1 and CDR2: MNHNY, SVGAGI (reference sequence). CDR3 sequence reads: CASTLTSGGSYEQYF. CDR3 DNA: TGTGCCAGCACCTTAACTAGCGGGGGAAGTTACGAGCAGTACTTC.

The chain joins TRBV6-2 or TRBV6-3 to TRBJ1-1; no reliable D call. This CDR3 comprises 13 residues. Germline V gene sequence: CDR1 MNHEY, CDR2 SVGEGT. V was trimmed by 2 bases and J by 0 bases, leaving 4 bases between them. CDR3 nucleotide sequence: TGTGCCAGCAGTTACACGGTGAACACTGAAGCTTTCTTT. It encodes CASSYTVNTEAFF.

The sample holds one count of this clone. This chain uses TRBV6-5 with TRBJ2-1; no clear D gene. CDR1 and CDR2 from the germline V gene are MNHEY and SVGAGI. The CDR3 is 15 amino acids. V was cut by 6 bases and J by 1 base, with 13 bases left in between. Here the CDR3 reads CASRVLGSSYNEQFF. The CDR3 DNA is TGTGCCAGCAGGGTGCTAGGTAGTTCCTACAATGAGCAGTTCTTC.

J is TRBJ2-5 and V is TRBV5-4; TRBD2 matches 8 bases. The CDR3 is made up of 16 amino acids. Germline loops: CDR1 SGHNT, CDR2 YYREEE (reference sequence). With 4 bases clipped from V and 4 bases from J, the junction kept 12 bases outside the gene matches. Here the CDR3 reads CASSPGGVPTPETQYF. CDR3 nucleotide sequence: TGTGCCAGCAGCCCGGGAGGGGTCCCCACACCAGAGACCCAGTACTTC.

The V and J genes are TRBV9 and TRBJ2-2, with 7 bases identical to TRBD1. Losses at the gene ends were 3 bases for V and 0 bases for J; bases not matched to a gene: 5. Germline CDR1 is SGDLS and CDR2 is YYNGEE. The CDR3 is 16 amino acids. CDR3 DNA sequence: TGTGCCAGCAGCGCCCCGGGACAGACGAACACCGGGGAGCTGTTTTTT. Translation: CASSAPGQTNTGELFF.

This clone was found once. The genes are TRBV5-1 and TRBJ2-1, with 16 bases lining up with TRBD2. The CDR3 sequence is 20 residues long. The J segment lost 2 bases and the V segment lost 2 bases, leaving 10 bases of the junction unmatched. Germline CDR1 reads SGHRS; CDR2 reads YFSETQ. The CDR3 DNA reads TGCGCCAGCAGCTTAGAAGTCCCGGGACTAGCGGGGGGGACCTACAATGAGCAGTTCTTC. Its translation is CASSLEVPGLAGGTYNEQFF.

The table lists this clone with a few counts. This chain joins TRBV6-5 and TRBJ2-7, with D perhaps TRBD1 (6 bases). V dropped 6 bases and J dropped 0 bases, with 15 bases sitting between them. This CDR3 spans 15 amino acids. The germline gives CDR1 MNHEY, CDR2 SVGAGI. The CDR3 loop is CASRPRQAFSYEQYF. CDR3 sequence (DNA): TGTGCCAGCAGGCCCAGACAGGCCTTCTCCTACGAGCAGTACTTC.

V gene TRBV30 combines with J gene TRBJ2-1; maybe TRBD2 (5 bases). This CDR3 contains 14 residues. The germline V gene has CDR1 GTSNPN and CDR2 SVGIG (reference sequence). V was trimmed by 3 bases and J by 6 bases, leaving 15 bases between them. The CDR3 loop is CAWSLGHRGNEQFF. As DNA, the CDR3 is TGTGCCTGGAGCTTGGGCCACCGGGGCAATGAGCAGTTCTTC. Variable domain in full (rest from reference TRBV30 and TRBJ2-1): SQTIHQWPATLVQPVGSPLSLECTVEGTSNPNLYWYRQAAGRGLQLLFYSVGIGQISSEVPQNLSASRPQDRQFILSSKKLLLSDSGFYLCAWSLGHRGNEQFFGPGTRLTVL.

The table lists this clone with a count of one. This chain uses TRBV18 with TRBJ2-7; weak D call: TRBD1 (6 bases). CDR1 and CDR2 (germline): KGHSH, LQKENI. V lost 4 bases and J lost 0, with 10 bases in between. The CDR3 runs to 14 residues. The CDR3 protein is CASSQQGNSYEQYF. The CDR3 DNA follows: TGTGCCAGCTCACAACAGGGCAACTCCTACGAGCAGTACTTC. Complete variable domain (other parts from reference TRBV18 and TRBJ2-7): NAGVMQNPRHLVRRRGQEARLRCSPMKGHSHVYWYRQLPEEGLKFMVYLQKENIIDESGMPKERFSAEFPKEGPSILRIQQVVRGDSAAYFCASSQQGNSYEQYFGPGTRLTVT.

The genes are TRBV11-2 and TRBJ2-3, with 7 bases that match TRBD2. The germline gives CDR1 SGHAT, CDR2 FQNNGV. Unmatched junction bases numbered 3, after V lost 1 base and J lost 2 bases. The CDR3 spans 15 residues. The CDR3 loop reads CASSLAGGITDTQYF. For the CDR3, the DNA is TGTGCCAGCAGCTTAGCCGGGGGGATCACAGATACGCAGTATTTT.

The V and J genes are TRBV9 and TRBJ2-1, with a possible D match to TRBD1 (6 bases). Germline V CDR1 and CDR2: SGDLS, YYNGEE. V was clipped by 6 bases and J by 0 bases, with 10 bases between them. The CDR3 runs to 14 residues. The CDR3 sequence: CASNQGSSYNEQFF. The CDR3 DNA is TGTGCCAGCAATCAGGGGAGCTCCTACAATGAGCAGTTCTTC. Full variable domain (rest looked up from reference TRBV9 and TRBJ2-1): DSGVTQTPKHLITATGQRVTLRCSPRSGDLSVYWYQQSLDQGLQFLIQYYNGEERAKGNILERFSAQQFPDLHSELNLSSLELGDSALYFCASNQGSSYNEQFFGPGTRLTVL.

This chain joins TRBV6-5 and TRBJ2-5; a possible D gene is TRBD1 (5 bases). The V end lost 4 bases, the J end lost 1 base, and 7 bases lay between the germline ends. The CDR3 covers 13 residues. Looked up from germline, CDR1 is MNHEY and CDR2 is SVGAGI. The CDR3 DNA reads TGTGCCAGCAGTTGGACAAGCCAAGAGACCCAGTACTTC. It is translated as CASSWTSQETQYF.

This chain links TRBV28 with TRBJ2-5; no firm D call. V was trimmed by 8 bases and J by 5 bases, leaving 18 bases between them. This CDR3 region has 14 residues. Per germline, CDR1 MDHEN and CDR2 SYDVKM. CDR3 DNA: TGTGCCAGCCGAGGTCAGCGCAGTAGGGAGACCCAGTACTTC. Its translation: CASRGQRSRETQYF.

The genes are TRBV29-1 and TRBJ1-1, with D possibly TRBD1 on 6 matching bases. This CDR3 spans 13 amino acids. V lost 3 bases and J 1 base, leaving 9 bases between the germline ends. From germline, CDR1 is SQVTM and CDR2 ANQGSEA. In nucleotides, the CDR3 is TGCAGCGTTGACCGAGGGGGGAACACTGAAGCTTTCTTT. This codes for CSVDRGGNTEAFF.

The sample holds one count of this clone. V is TRBV6-5 and J is TRBJ1-1; no firm D call. V was shortened by 7 bases and J by 5 bases, with 8 bases between the two germline ends. The CDR3 loop spans 11 amino acids. Germline V lookup: CDR1 MNHEY, CDR2 SVGAGI. The DNA for the CDR3 is TGTGCCAGCACCCAACAAACTGAAGCTTTCTTT. Its protein is CASTQQTEAFF.

V and J are TRBV5-1 and TRBJ2-3; D gene uncertain. V lost 0 bases and J lost 0, with 5 bases in between. CDR1 and CDR2 (germline): SGHRS, YFSETQ. The CDR3 has 14 residues. Here the CDR3 reads CASSLDGSTDTQYF. CDR3 bases: TGCGCCAGCAGCTTGGACGGGAGCACAGATACGCAGTATTTT. Full variable domain (missing parts from reference TRBV5-1 and TRBJ2-3): KAGVTQTPRYLIKTRGQQVTLSCSPISGHRSVSWYQQTPGQGLQFLFEYFSETQRNKGNFPGRFSGRQFSNSRSEMNVSTLELGDSALYLCASSLDGSTDTQYFGPGTRLTVL.

This chain links TRBV30 with TRBJ2-1; 7 positions agree with TRBD2. Germline trimming cut 2 bases from V and 1 base from J; bases unmatched to any gene: 2. This CDR3 is built from 14 residues. Germline CDR1 reads GTSNPN; CDR2 reads SVGIG (reference sequence). CDR3 region: CAWSSRGSYNEQFF. The CDR3 DNA reads as TGTGCCTGGAGTTCGCGGGGGTCCTACAATGAGCAGTTCTTC.

V gene TRBV3-1 (or the pseudogene TRBV3-2) combines with J gene TRBJ2-3; D perhaps matches TRBD1 (5 bases). Per germline, CDR1 LGHDT and CDR2 YNNKEL (reference sequence). The V gene lost 3 bases and the J gene lost 2 bases, with 9 bases spanning the gap. This CDR3 is built from 14 residues. The CDR3 protein is CASSQGPYTDTQYF. CDR3 coding DNA: TGTGCCAGCAGCCAGGGGCCCTACACAGATACGCAGTATTTT.

This clone is labeled as medium-sized. The rearrangement joins TRBV2 to TRBJ1-3; no firm D call. From germline, CDR1 is SNHLY and CDR2 FYNNEI. The CDR3 runs 15 residues. Trimming removed 2 bases from V and 4 bases from J, with 12 bases in between. The CDR3 protein is CASSERGIWGNTIYF. CDR3 DNA sequence: TGTGCCAGCAGTGAACGGGGAATTTGGGGAAACACCATATATTTT.

V is TRBV5-8 and J is TRBJ1-1; D not resolved. Germline CDR1 reads SGHTS; CDR2 reads YDEGEE. CDR3 length: 14 residues. V was trimmed by 2 bases and J by 0 bases, leaving 8 bases between them. This CDR3 reads CASSFWALNTEAFF. The CDR3 DNA is TGTGCCAGCAGCTTTTGGGCATTGAACACTGAAGCTTTCTTT.

This clone has just a few counts. The CDR3 sequence is CASSLGQGNTGELFF. The DNA of the CDR3 is TGCGCCAGCAGCTTGGGACAGGGGAACACCGGGGAGCTGTTTTTT. The chain employs TRBV5-1 and TRBJ2-2; 7 bases line up with TRBD1. Germline V gene data show CDR1 as SGHRS and CDR2 as YFSETQ. The CDR3 is made up of 15 amino acids. Trimming cost V 0 bases and J 1 base; bases outside gene matches: 0.

This clone was seen a handful of times. The rearrangement uses TRBV18 and TRBJ2-3, with 8 bases fitting TRBD1. The CDR3 totals 16 residues. CDR1 and CDR2 (germline): KGHSH, LQKENI. V gave up 2 bases and J gave up 2 bases; unmatched junction bases: 6. CDR3: CASSPAGQGLTDTQYF. The CDR3 region has the DNA TGTGCCAGCTCACCAGCCGGACAGGGCCTCACAGATACGCAGTATTTT.

This clone was detected only a few times. This chain joins TRBV19 and TRBJ1-5, with a possible D match to TRBD1 (5 bases). The CDR3 consists of 14 residues. The V gene's germline CDR1 is LNHDA and CDR2 SQIVND (reference sequence). V was trimmed by 1 base and J by 7 bases, leaving 11 bases between them. The CDR3 sequence is CASSIVQGEQPQHF. Here the CDR3 DNA reads TGTGCCAGTAGTATAGTCCAAGGGGAACAGCCCCAGCATTTT.

This chain uses TRBV7-2 with TRBJ2-7, with 7 positions matching TRBD2. The V gene's germline CDR1 is SGHTA and CDR2 FQGNSA. V gave up 5 bases and J gave up 1 base; unmatched junction bases: 2. The length of the CDR3 is 13 residues. This CDR3 is CASSGLGSYEQYF. In nucleotides, the CDR3 is TGTGCCAGCAGCGGACTAGGATCCTACGAGCAGTACTTC.

The chain carries TRBV9 and TRBJ1-3; 7 bases match TRBD1. Germline CDR1 reads SGDLS; CDR2 reads YYNGEE. This CDR3 comprises 17 residues. V lost 4 bases and J lost 3; bases outside the gene matches: 13. CDR3 nucleotide sequence: TGTGCCAGCAGCTCGACAGGGTTGTCCTCTCTTGGAAACACCATATATTTT. Its translation: CASSSTGLSSLGNTIYF.